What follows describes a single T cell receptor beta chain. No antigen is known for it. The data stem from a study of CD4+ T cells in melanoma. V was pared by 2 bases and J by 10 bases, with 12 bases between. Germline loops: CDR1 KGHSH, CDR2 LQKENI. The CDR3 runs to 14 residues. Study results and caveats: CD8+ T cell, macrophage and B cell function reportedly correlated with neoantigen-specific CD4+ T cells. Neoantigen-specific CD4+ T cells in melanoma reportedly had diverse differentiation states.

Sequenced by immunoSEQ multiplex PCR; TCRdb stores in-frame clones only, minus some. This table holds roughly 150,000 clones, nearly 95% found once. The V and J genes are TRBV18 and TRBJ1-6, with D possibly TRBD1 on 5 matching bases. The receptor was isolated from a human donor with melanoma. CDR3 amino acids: CASSPSGEGSPLHF. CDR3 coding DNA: TGTGCCAGCTCACCATCGGGGGAGGGGTCACCCCTCCACTTT.